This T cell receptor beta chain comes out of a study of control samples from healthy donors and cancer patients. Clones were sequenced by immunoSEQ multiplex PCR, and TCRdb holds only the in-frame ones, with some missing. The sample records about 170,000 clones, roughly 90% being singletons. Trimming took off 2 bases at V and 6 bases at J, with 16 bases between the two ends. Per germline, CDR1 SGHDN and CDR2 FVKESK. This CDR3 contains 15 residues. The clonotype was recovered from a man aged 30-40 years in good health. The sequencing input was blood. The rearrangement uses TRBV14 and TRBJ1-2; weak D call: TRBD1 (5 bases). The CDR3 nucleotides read TGTGCCAGCAGCCAATACGTTTCGGGGCGCGATGGCTACACCTTC. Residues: CASSQYVSGRDGYTF.